This passage covers 4 T cell receptor beta chains from one sample sequenced in a study of breast tumors, draining lymph nodes, adjacent tissues. TCRdb re-derived calls from the multiplex PCR reads in MiXCR, one entry per CDR3 protein. The repertoire holds 20,000 to 25,000 distinct CDR3 sequences, around 40% seen once, with around a quarter in the top ten. The specimen was breast tumor tissue. The source is a female donor with breast cancer. Some clones in this sample may be carry-over from other donors' samples.

The V and J genes are TRBV7-2 and TRBJ2-3; 7 bases line up with TRBD1. The V and J ends lost 3 bases and 3 bases, in that order; junction bases with no gene match: 3. The CDR3 runs 14 residues. Germline V gene sequence: CDR1 SGHTA, CDR2 FQGNSA. The CDR3 nucleotides are TGTGCCAGCAGCTTGGCCAGGGGGACAGATACGCAGTATTTT. Translation: CASSLARGTDTQYF.

This clonotype has ten or more counts. CDR3 in DNA: TGCAGTGCTCAGGGAGGTGGGAGAAGGAATGAGCAGTTCTTC. The encoded protein is CSAQGGGRRNEQFF. This chain joins TRBV20-1 and TRBJ2-1, with D possibly being TRBD2 (6 bases). The germline V gene encodes CDR1 DFQATT and CDR2 SNEGSKA (reference sequence). The CDR3 length is 14 residues. V lost 5 bases, J lost 7 bases, and 18 bases lay in between.

Of note for this clonotype: No DNA is shown, since the ends of the CDR3 on it are uncertain; the CDR3 is the one TCRdb lists. This chain's CDR3 is CSARASTGLVYEQYFGPATGELFF. The chain couples TRBV20-1 to TRBJ2-2; the table gives TRBD2 as D, unverified against the DNA. The CDR3 is 24 residues long, counting both termini. Per germline, CDR1 DFQATT and CDR2 SNEGSKA (reference sequence).

This clonotype occurred many times. CDR3 coding DNA: TGCGCCAGCAGCTTGGCCACGCCGGGCGATCATCATGATAGGGCGGGAGTGTTTTACGGGGAGCTGTTTTTT. Translated, it gives CASSLATPGDHHDRAGVFYGELFF. The chain couples TRBV5-1 to TRBJ2-2, with 7 nucleotides matching TRBD2. Germline V lookup: CDR1 SGHRS, CDR2 YFSETQ. The CDR3 is 24 residues long. V was pared by 0 bases and J by 7 bases, with 33 bases of the junction left unmatched.